Below, one T cell receptor (beta chain) is given with its context. J gave up 6 bases and V 5 bases, and 4 bases lay outside the gene matches. CDR1 is MNHEY and CDR2 is SMNVEV in the germline V gene (reference sequence). The CDR3 consists of 13 residues. TCRdb's table, derived via immunoSEQ multiplex PCR, lists solely in-frame clones and lacks some. The sample shows roughly 63,000 clones, 89% of them seen only once. This specimen comes from a study of OX40 agonist ivuxolimab in advanced cancers. On the study more broadly: The study treated patients with ivuxolimab, an agonistic anti-OX40 (CD134) antibody. Intravenous ivuxolimab at 0.01 to 10 mg/kg was given to patients every 2 weeks.

The sequencing used CD4+ or CD8+ T cells sorted from blood, collected in a trial of the OX40 agonist ivuxolimab. This chain links TRBV27 with TRBJ1-5; 7 nucleotides align to TRBD1. The TCR comes from an adult with an advanced solid tumor such as melanoma, head and neck, liver or kidney cancer. The CDR3 is CASSQQGFQPQHF. In DNA, the CDR3 is TGTGCCAGCAGTCAACAGGGGTTTCAGCCCCAGCATTTT.